The 2 T cell receptor beta chains in this list originate from one sample, sequenced in a study of T cell clusters in autoimmune cytopenias. TRB amplification used approximately 250 ng of peripheral blood genomic DNA. TRB was amplified by touch-down multiplex PCR, primer pools A and B combined. TCRdb processed the multiplex PCR reads again and assigns one entry to each CDR3 protein, with no DNA. This sample's clone table lists thousands of distinct CDR3 sequences. Material for sequencing was peripheral blood. These receptors were obtained from a human donor with an autoimmune cytopenia or autoimmune hepatitis (not recorded which).

In terms of frequency, this clonotype is medium-sized. The chain has TRBV18 and TRBJ1-4. Germline V gene lookup returns CDR1 KGHSH and CDR2 LQKENI. This CDR3 is built from 15 residues. The CDR3 region is CASSPRGSLNEKLFF.

In terms of frequency, this clonotype is medium-sized. J is TRBJ1-2 and V is TRBV19; no DNA is available, so the TRBD1 call from TCRdb remains unchecked. This CDR3 is 17 amino acids long. CDR1 is LNHDA, CDR2 SQIVND, per germline (reference sequence). The CDR3 sequence: CASIPGGTGQGLVGYTF.